This note documents a single T cell receptor (beta chain) sequence. Its antigen is currently not known. Base qualities are not provided; no much larger clone lies one nucleotide away. V drops 5 bases and J drops 0 bases, leaving 20 bases in between. CDR3 length: 17 amino acids, cysteine to phenylalanine. Only the CDR3 portion is preserved as DNA: 51 bases, with reading frame beginning at the first base. This sample is drawn from a study of T-cell reconstitution after alpha-beta-depleted transplantation in children (dated by TCRdb to the mid-2010s). Concerning the study at large: Using TCR repertoire profiling, the study followed T-cell immune reconstitution in a quantitative way in children after TCRalphabeta/CD19-depleted allogeneic hematopoietic cell transplantation.

Library prep was done by PCR. The sequencer listed for this sample is Illumina HiSeq 2500. TCR libraries were prepared with molecular barcoding, using unique molecular identifiers to normalize TCRbeta repertoire quantification. The public reads were reprocessed in TCRdb via fastp at Q25 and MiXCR, keeping in-frame beta chains. Every entry covers one CDR3 protein and lists the most common genes and DNA from its rows. Recorded for this sample are about 600,000 distinct CDR3 sequences; 10% to 15% of them occurred a single time. The ten top clones hold 2% to 2.5% of the sample. On the study overall, not on this receptor specifically: Over subsequent months, a decline in hyperexpanded clone frequencies was noted, and after one year, T-cell counts and TCRbeta diversity were mostly ascribed to newly produced T cells. In some patients, the high TCRbeta diversity seen at day 60 was put down to recipient T cells and intrathymic progenitors that had survived conditioning. The apparently early recovery of alphabetaT-cell counts about two months after transplant reportedly depended on only several hundred rapidly expanded clones that came from non-depleted graft cells.

This specimen's treatment or condition label, per the study, means: allogeneic hematopoietic cell transplantation with graft depleted of TCRalphabeta T cells and CD19 B cells. The transplant recipients were children given TCRalphabeta/CD19-depleted allogeneic hematopoietic cell grafts. The material sequenced was PBMCs, mostly from graft donor cells, taken 360 days after TCRalphabeta/CD19-depleted stem cell transplant. This receptor was taken from a male patient younger than 18 who had a stem cell transplant for acute myeloid leukemia, so the T cells may come from the graft donor. Rearrangement joined TRBV12-3 or TRBV12-4 to TRBJ2-7; the best D guess is TRBD2, with 6 bases matching. CDR3 protein: CASSPRGRAGDSYEQYF. The DNA sequence is as follows: TGTGCCAGCAGTCCTCGCGGACGAGCGGGTGACTCCTACGAGCAGTACTTC.